Below, 11 T cell receptor beta chains from the same sample are listed, as sequenced in a study of T-cell reconstitution after alpha-beta-depleted transplantation in children. Unique molecular identifiers were incorporated into the prepared TCRbeta library. TCRdb redid the calling of the PCR reads with MiXCR, one entry per CDR3 protein. The sample holds hundreds of thousands of distinct CDR3 sequences, about 12% seen once. The sequences come from PBMCs, collected before TCRalphabeta/CD19-depleted stem cell transplant. These receptor sequences come from a girl aged 2-9 years with congenital amegakaryocytic thrombocytopenia, due to receive a stem cell transplant.

Many counts were recorded for this clonotype. The rearrangement links TRBV29-1 to TRBJ1-1; D not resolved. The CDR3 spans 11 residues. With 1 base removed from V and 4 bases from J, the gap between germline ends came to 4 bases. CDR1 and CDR2 (germline): SQVTM, ANQGSEA. The CDR3 here is CSVEGSTEAFF. In DNA form, the CDR3 reads TGCAGCGTTGAAGGGTCCACTGAAGCTTTCTTT.

This clonotype has at least ten counts. One end of the junction is discordant with germline, which a read error may explain. V and J are TRBV5-1 and TRBJ2-5, with TRBD1 as a possible D gene (6 bases). From germline, CDR1 is SGHRS and CDR2 YFSETQ. The CDR3 runs to 14 residues. CDR3 coding DNA: TGTGCCAGCAGTTTGGGTAGGGGGCAAGAGACCCAGTACTTC. It codes for CASSLGRGQETQYF.

This clonotype was seen a handful of times. The rearrangement uses TRBV5-1 and TRBJ2-7; 7 positions match TRBD2. V gave up 0 bases and J gave up 6 bases; unmatched junction bases: 6. The germline V gene encodes CDR1 SGHRS and CDR2 YFSETQ. The CDR3 extends over 14 amino acids. The CDR3 loop is CASSLEGGPSEQYF. The CDR3 DNA reads TGCGCCAGCAGCTTGGAGGGAGGGCCCTCCGAGCAGTACTTC. The variable domain in full, with the rest retrieved from reference TRBV5-1 and TRBJ2-7, is KAGVTQTPRYLIKTRGQQVTLSCSPISGHRSVSWYQQTPGQGLQFLFEYFSETQRNKGNFPGRFSGRQFSNSRSEMNVSTLELGDSALYLCASSLEGGPSEQYFGPGTRLTVT.

This clonotype was seen at least ten times. The J gene is TRBJ2-7, the V gene TRBV29-1; D not certain. Trimming stripped 7 bases from V and 0 bases from J, with 10 bases between. The CDR3 has 12 residues. Germline lookup yields CDR1 SQVTM and CDR2 ANQGSEA. The CDR3 is CSARTLSYEQYF. In DNA, the CDR3 is TGCAGCGCAAGGACCCTCTCCTACGAGCAGTACTTC.

This clonotype was detected a few times. The chain uses TRBV7-9 and TRBJ2-7; D not certain. V was shortened by 5 bases and J by 2 bases, with 10 bases between the two germline ends. The germline V gene encodes CDR1 SEHNR and CDR2 FQNEAQ (reference sequence). CDR3 length: 13 amino acids. Here the CDR3 reads CASSQNPTYEQYF. CDR3 bases: TGTGCCAGCAGCCAGAATCCCACCTACGAGCAGTACTTC. The complete variable domain, with remaining parts taken from reference TRBV7-9 and TRBJ2-7, reads DTGVSQNPRHKITKRGQNVTFRCDPISEHNRLYWYRQTLGQGPEFLTYFQNEAQLEKSRLLSDRFSAERPKGSFSTLEIQRTEQGDSAMYLCASSQNPTYEQYFGPGTRLTVT.

This clonotype was recorded once. The V and J genes are TRBV20-1 and TRBJ1-5; a weak D match, TRBD1 (6 bases). The germline V and J ends were trimmed by 0 bases and 2 bases, with 14 bases remaining between them. Germline V gene sequence: CDR1 DFQATT, CDR2 SNEGSKA (reference sequence). CDR3 length: 16 residues. The CDR3 nucleotides are TGCAGTGCTAGAGATTCGAGCAGGGGCCGCAATCAGCCCCAGCATTTT. This sequence encodes CSARDSSRGRNQPQHF.

This clonotype showed up many times. The CDR3 region is CASSVSGNRFQHF. The CDR3 coding sequence is TGTGCCAGCAGTGTTTCCGGGAATCGGTTCCAGCATTTT. The genes are TRBV12-3 or TRBV12-4 and TRBJ1-5; D is uncertain. CDR3 length: 13 residues. The ends were cut back, 5 bases at V and 12 bases at J, with 17 bases in the middle.

In its sample, this clonotype was seen many times. The gene calls are TRBV5-1 and TRBJ2-3, with D unclear. Germline assignment: CDR1 SGHRS and CDR2 YFSETQ. CDR3 length equals 14 residues. The ends were cut back, 4 bases at V and 2 bases at J, with 11 bases in the middle. The CDR3 coding sequence is TGCGCCAGCAGCCCGCGTGTACCCACAGATACGCAGTATTTT. This translates into CASSPRVPTDTQYF.

This clonotype was recorded many times. This chain uses TRBV20-1 with TRBJ2-2; the D is unclear. The CDR3 is 13 residues long. The germline V and J ends were trimmed by 6 bases and 7 bases, with 15 bases remaining between them. CDR1 and CDR2 (germline): DFQATT, SNEGSKA (reference sequence). CDR3 sequence (DNA): TGCAGTGCCTTAGAAGGGTTGGACGGGGAGCTGTTTTTT. Its protein product is CSALEGLDGELFF.

This clonotype came up many times. The V call is TRBV29-1, the J call TRBJ1-3; perhaps TRBD1 as D (5 bases). The germline V gene encodes CDR1 SQVTM and CDR2 ANQGSEA. Trimming removed 4 bases from V and 2 bases from J, with 9 bases in between. This CDR3 has 13 amino acids. CDR3 nucleotides: TGCAGCGTTGGGGCAGGGACTGGAAACACCATATATTTT. Translating it yields CSVGAGTGNTIYF.

About this clonotype itself: A clone one base away is much larger, so this may be a read error. This chain joins TRBV12-3 or TRBV12-4 and TRBJ2-1, with 7 bases aligning to TRBD2. This CDR3 spans 18 amino acids. The ends lost 5 bases at V and 0 bases at J; junction bases unmatched: 13. The CDR3 spells CASSPGTNLLSSYNEQFF. The CDR3 DNA is TGTGCCAGCAGTCCCGGGACTAACCTTCTAAGCTCCTACAATGAGCAGTTCTTC.